These 23 T cell receptor beta chains were sequenced from one sample in a study of tumor and adjacent non-tumor tissue in lung cancer. A modified ARM-PCR protocol with three rounds of nested PCR amplified TCRbeta. Each CDR3 protein is one row after TCRdb ran MiXCR on the multiplex PCR reads. The table shows over 80,000 distinct CDR3 sequences, with under 80% occurring only once. The template was RNA from unsorted bulk tissue. Distant lung tissue was collected more than 3 cm away from the tumor edge. The sample was distant non-tumor lung tissue. The receptors here all came from a woman aged 50 to 60 with non-small cell lung cancer.

By sample fraction, this clonotype is medium-sized (0.01 to 0.1%). J is TRBJ1-2 and V is TRBV12-3 or TRBV12-4, with a possible D match to TRBD1 (6 bases). This CDR3 region has 15 residues. V lost 5 bases, J lost 4 bases, and 17 bases lay in between. The CDR3 loop is CASSPNTGTPYGYTF. CDR3 bases: TGTGCCAGCAGTCCAAATACAGGGACGCCCTATGGCTACACCTTC.

Details on this clonotype: Possible read error: a much larger clone is one base away. J is TRBJ2-2 and V is TRBV7-9; 8 nucleotides align to TRBD1. J lost 10 bases, V lost 5 bases, and 12 bases had no gene match. This CDR3 spans 15 amino acids. Looked up from germline, CDR1 is SEHNR and CDR2 is FQNEAQ (reference sequence). The CDR3 spells CASSLDRGPPEELFF. CDR3 coding DNA: TGTGCCAGCAGCCTAGACAGGGGCCCACCCGAGGAGCTGTTTTTT.

By frequency in the sample, this clonotype is medium-sized. The chain employs TRBV6-1 and TRBJ2-1; possible D gene TRBD2, 7 bases. The CDR3 loop spans 15 amino acids. In germline, CDR1 is MNHNS, CDR2 SASEGT. V lost 6 bases, J lost 2 bases, and 14 bases lay in between. The CDR3 DNA reads TGTGCCAGCAGCCTGGGGGCGGGAGCCTACAATGAGCAGTTCTTC. Translated: CASSLGAGAYNEQFF.

Points on this clonotype: At one of its ends the junction is not consistent with the germline gene, which may arise from a read error. This CDR3 is CASSPIANLLCVNNEQFF. DNA for the CDR3: TGTGCAAGCAGTCCGATAGCCAACCTTCTGTGCGTCAACAATGAGCAGTTCTTC. V is TRBV12-3 or TRBV12-4 and J is TRBJ2-1; D gene unclear. The CDR3 loop spans 18 amino acids.

In its sample, this clonotype was seen many times. The CDR3, as DNA: TGTGCCAGCAGTGGCCGACAGCAGAACACTGAAGCTTTCTTT. This gives the protein CASSGRQQNTEAFF. The chain is built from TRBV12-3 or TRBV12-4 and TRBJ1-1, with D maybe TRBD1 (5 bases). The CDR3 runs to 14 residues. V was clipped by 5 bases and J by 1 base, with 11 bases between them.

This clonotype was counted a single time. An end of the junction differs from the germline gene, which may be a read error. This sequence joins TRBV11-3 and TRBJ2-1; D might be TRBD2 (6 bases). This CDR3 region has 15 residues. Germline CDR1 is SGHNT and CDR2 is YENEEA. CDR3 sequence (DNA): TGTGCCACCAGCTTTGATAGCGGAGGACACAATGAGCAGTTCTTC. Encoded protein: CATSFDSGGHNEQFF.

Remarks on this clonotype: Relative to the germline gene, one junction end is altered; a read error may explain this. The chain combines TRBV29-1 with TRBJ2-2; D is possibly TRBD2 (6 bases). The germline V gene encodes CDR1 SQVTM and CDR2 ANQGSEA. This CDR3 has 18 amino acids. CDR3 sequence (DNA): TGCAGCGTTGAAGGTGAAGGAACTAGCAGGAGTTTTCCCGGGGAGCTGTCTTTT. Translation gives CSVEGEGTSRSFPGELSF.

With respect to this clonotype: One junction end does not reproduce the germline sequence, and a read error may be involved. The chain uses TRBV2 and TRBJ2-1; TRBD2 is a possible D gene (6 bases). Per germline, CDR1 SNHLY and CDR2 FYNNEI. The CDR3 covers 15 residues. The CDR3 nucleotides are TGTGTCAGCAGTGTGGACGGGAGCTCCTACAATGAGCAGTTCTTC. This sequence encodes CVSSVDGSSYNEQFF.

In regard to this clonotype: This may come from a read error, since a much larger clone is one base off. The chain recombines TRBV21-1 with TRBJ1-3; the table's D gene call, TRBD1, was not cross checked with the DNA. TRBV21-1 is a documented pseudogene. The CDR3 loop spans 16 amino acids. The CDR3 nucleotides are TGTGCCGGACGGGGAAGGTGTGGGGCCACTGGAAACACCACATATTTT. Translated: CAGRGRCGATGNTTYF.

With respect to this clonotype: The CDR3 does not end in the conserved phenylalanine or tryptophan, so this is likely a read error. The chain combines TRBV11-3 with TRBJ2-7; D is unclear. The length of the CDR3 is 12 residues. Germline CDR1 reads SGHNT; CDR2 reads YENEEA. The V end lost 5 bases, the J end lost 6 bases, and 11 bases lay between the germline ends. CDR3 amino acids: CASSLGNSEQYL. The DNA for the CDR3 is TGTGCCAGCAGCCTGGGTAACAGCGAGCAGTACCTC.

Details on this clonotype: This may be a read error: a much more frequent sequence differs by one nucleotide. V is TRBV30 and J is TRBJ2-2, with 8 bases matching TRBD2. The germline gives CDR1 GTSNPN, CDR2 SVGIG (reference sequence). This CDR3 contains 14 residues. This CDR3 is CAWGPPRESGGLFF. Here the CDR3 DNA reads TGTGCCTGGGGCCCGCCCAGGGAGAGCGGGGGGCTGTTTTTT.

A word on this clonotype: A much larger clone is a single base away; this may be a read error. The rearrangement uses TRBV20-1 and TRBJ1-1; the D gene is possibly TRBD1 (5 bases). Germline lookup yields CDR1 DFQATT and CDR2 SNEGSKA (reference sequence). With 5 bases removed from V and 1 base from J, the gap between germline ends came to 11 bases. There are 13 residues in the CDR3. The CDR3 protein is CSAGGTGNTEAFF. CDR3 nucleotide sequence: TGCAGTGCTGGAGGGACCGGGAACACTGAAGCTTTCTTT.

Notes on this clonotype: Mismatch with germline at one junction end may stem from a read error. V and J are TRBV11-1 and TRBJ2-1; 11 bases map to TRBD2. The CDR3 has 15 residues. Germline V gene data show CDR1 as SGHAT and CDR2 as FQDESV (reference sequence). The CDR3 region is CADSPGTSGDNEQFF. Written as DNA, the CDR3 is TGTGCCGACAGCCCCGGGACTAGCGGCGACAATGAGCAATTCTTC. Full variable domain (remainder filled in from reference TRBV11-1 and TRBJ2-1): EAEVAQSPRYKITEKSQAVAFWCDPISGHATLYWYRQILGQGPELLVQFQDESVVDDSQLPKDRFSAERLKGVDSTLKIQPAELGDSAMYLCADSPGTSGDNEQFFGPGTRLTVL.

V usage is TRBV12-3 or TRBV12-4 and J usage is TRBJ2-3; D unresolved. CDR3 length: 11 amino acids. Between the trimmed V and J ends, which lost 4 bases and 4 bases, there was a span of 3 bases. The CDR3 DNA is TGTGCCAGCAGTTACTCAGATACGCAGTATTTT. Translating it yields CASSYSDTQYF.

In this sample, this clonotype turned up once. A junction boundary mismatches the germline segment, possibly from a read error. This chain joins TRBV11-3 and TRBJ2-3; perhaps TRBD2 as D (5 bases). The length of the CDR3 is 16 residues. Germline V gene data show CDR1 as SGHNT and CDR2 as YENEEA. CDR3: CASSSGLAGSTDTQYF. CDR3 bases: TGTGCCAGCAGCTCCGGGCTAGCAGGTAGCACTGATACGCAGTATTTT. Filled out from reference TRBV11-3 and TRBJ2-3, the complete variable domain reads EAGVVQSPRYKIIEKKQPVAFWCNPISGHNTLYWYLQNLGQGPELLIRYENEEAVDDSQLPKDRFSAERLKGVDSTLKIQPAELGDSAVYLCASSSGLAGSTDTQYFGPGTRLTVL.

This clonotype was seen just once. This chain links TRBV12-3 or TRBV12-4 with TRBJ1-5; D is possibly TRBD1 (6 bases). This CDR3 spans 14 amino acids. Between the trimmed V and J ends, which lost 7 bases and 7 bases, there was a span of 17 bases. The CDR3 reads CASKPPGGRQPQHF. DNA of the CDR3: TGTGCCAGCAAGCCCCCCGGGGGGCGCCAGCCCCAGCATTTT.

The table lists this clonotype with a few counts. At one boundary the junction diverges from the germline segment, which might be a read error. The genes are TRBV5-1 and TRBJ2-1; TRBD2 aligns across 8 bases. The CDR3 consists of 17 residues. CDR1 SGHRS and CDR2 YFSETQ come from the germline V gene. CDR3 sequence: CAISPNSGIESYNEQFF. The CDR3 coding sequence is TGTGCCATCAGCCCAAATAGCGGGATCGAATCCTACAATGAGCAGTTCTTC.

This rearrangement joins TRBV6-1 to TRBJ2-1, with D possibly being TRBD2 (6 bases). Trimming shortened V by 9 bases and J by 7 bases, and 19 bases separated the two germline ends. Germline-derived CDR1 and CDR2 are MNHNS and SASEGT. The CDR3 contains 14 residues. The CDR3 is CARSSRKAGNEQFF. CDR3 coding DNA: TGTGCCAGGAGTAGCCGGAAAGCGGGTAATGAGCAGTTCTTC.

The table lists this clonotype with a few counts. This chain uses TRBV11-1 with TRBJ2-7; D remains unclear. Germline loops: CDR1 SGHAT, CDR2 FQDESV (reference sequence). The CDR3 runs to 12 residues. V lost 5 bases to trimming and J lost 9 bases, with 14 bases between them. The CDR3 sequence is CASSSTTSWQYF. For the CDR3, the DNA is TGTGCCAGCAGCAGCACTACTTCCTGGCAGTACTTC.

Notes on this clonotype: The junction differs from germline at one of its ends, possibly a read error. This chain uses TRBV29-1 with TRBJ2-1; D ambiguous. Per germline, CDR1 SQVTM and CDR2 ANQGSEA. The CDR3 spans 14 residues. This CDR3 is CNVLIQDVYNEQFF. For the CDR3, the DNA is TGCAACGTTCTTATCCAGGACGTCTACAATGAGCAATTCTTC.

A word on this clonotype: Sequence at one end of the junction differs from germline and may be a read error. The chain carries TRBV13 and TRBJ2-4; weak D call: TRBD1 (6 bases). The CDR3 runs 17 residues. Germline-derived CDR1 and CDR2 are PRHDT and FYEKMQ (reference sequence). This chain's CDR3 is CASSLGTGPLAKNIQYF. The DNA for the CDR3 is TGTGCCAGCAGCTTAGGAACAGGGCCGCTAGCCAAAAACATCCAGTACTTC.

About this clonotype: Relative to the germline gene, one junction end is altered; a read error may explain this. The rearrangement links TRBV11-3 to TRBJ1-1, with 8 bases matching TRBD1. This CDR3 comprises 14 residues. Germline V CDR1 and CDR2: SGHNT, YENEEA. CDR3 in amino acids: CACSQTGVNTEASF. CDR3 DNA sequence: TGTGCCTGCAGCCAGACAGGGGTGAACACTGAAGCTTCCTTT.

Notes on this clonotype: Since a much larger clone is just one base distant, this may be a read error. This chain uses TRBV28 with TRBJ1-2; possibly TRBD1 for D (5 bases). V was pared by 5 bases and J by 1 base, with 14 bases between. This CDR3 contains 15 residues. From germline, CDR1 is MDHEN and CDR2 SYDVKM. The CDR3 sequence: CASSIGAPINYGYTF. The CDR3 nucleotides are TGTGCCAGCAGTATAGGGGCCCCGATTAACTATGGCTACACCTTC.